These T cell receptor beta chains were read from a single sample in a study of shared clonotypes between healthy human individuals. The protocol was immunoSEQ multiplex PCR, while the TCRdb copy is restricted to in-frame clones and leaves out a portion. This sample has about 1.5 million clones, with about 98% found just once. Sequenced sample: naive CD4+ T cells sorted from blood. Every receptor here comes from a man aged 25 to 40 in good health. The CDR3 runs from the conserved cysteine through the conserved F or W. The order of the fields is V gene, D gene, J gene, CDR3 DNA, CDR3 protein. D genes are given only for firm matches.

V gene: TRBV28; D gene: TRBD2; J gene: TRBJ2-7; CDR3 DNA: TGTGCCAGCAGTCTACGACTAGCCTCCACCTACGAGCAGTACTTC; CDR3 protein: CASSLRLASTYEQYF
V gene: TRBV7-8; D gene: -; J gene: TRBJ2-1; CDR3 DNA: TGTGCCAGCAGCTTATCCGGGTATAAGGTTAACAATGAGCAGTTCTTC; CDR3 protein: CASSLSGYKVNNEQFF
V gene: TRBV5-8; D gene: -; J gene: TRBJ2-2; CDR3 DNA: TGTGCCAGCAGCACACTTAACACCGGGGAGCTGTTTTTT; CDR3 protein: CASSTLNTGELFF
V gene: TRBV7-2; D gene: TRBD1; J gene: TRBJ2-1; CDR3 DNA: TGTGCCAGCAGCTCCTCAGGGGGCCCCTACAATGAGCAGTTCTTC; CDR3 protein: CASSSSGGPYNEQFF
V gene: TRBV19; D gene: TRBD1; J gene: TRBJ2-7; CDR3 DNA: TGTGCCAGTAGTATCTCGACAGGGGAGGCCTACGAGCAGTACTTC; CDR3 protein: CASSISTGEAYEQYF
V gene: TRBV7-2; D gene: TRBD1; J gene: TRBJ1-3; CDR3 DNA: TGTGCCAGCAGTCTGGGACAGGGGTTTGGAAACACCATATATTTT; CDR3 protein: CASSLGQGFGNTIYF
V gene: TRBV7-3; D gene: -; J gene: TRBJ1-4; CDR3 DNA: TGTGCCAGCAGCTTACGTTGGGGCGAAAAACTGTTTTTT; CDR3 protein: CASSLRWGEKLFF
V gene: TRBV6-1; D gene: TRBD2; J gene: TRBJ2-7; CDR3 DNA: TGTGCCAGCAGTGGACTAGCGGGGACCCTTTTCTCCTACGAGCAGTACTTC; CDR3 protein: CASSGLAGTLFSYEQYF
V gene: TRBV18; D gene: -; J gene: TRBJ1-1; CDR3 DNA: TGTGCCAGCTCAACTACCGGACAGCTGAACACTGAAGCTTTCTTT; CDR3 protein: CASSTTGQLNTEAFF
V gene: TRBV28; D gene: TRBD1; J gene: TRBJ1-5; CDR3 DNA: TGTGCCAGCAGGTTCGGGGAACTGACAGGGAGGGATCAGCCCCAGCATTTT; CDR3 protein: CASRFGELTGRDQPQHF
V gene: TRBV5-1; D gene: -; J gene: TRBJ1-2; CDR3 DNA: TGCGCCAGCAGCTTGGCCTTCATCTATGGCTACACCTTC; CDR3 protein: CASSLAFIYGYTF
V gene: TRBV4-3; D gene: -; J gene: TRBJ2-2; CDR3 DNA: TGCGCCAGCAGCCAAGTCGACTACACCGGGGAGCTGTTTTTT; CDR3 protein: CASSQVDYTGELFF
V gene: TRBV2; D gene: -; J gene: TRBJ2-1; CDR3 DNA: TGTGCCAGCAGCGATGGGGGGACCTACAATGAGCAGTTCTTC; CDR3 protein: CASSDGGTYNEQFF